This T cell receptor beta chain was recovered during a study of blood T cell repertoires in COVID-19. Study-wide context: Samples taken during acute and convalescent COVID-19 were collected in the United States, Italy and Spain.

Produced via immunoSEQ multiplex PCR; TCRdb's table is partial and in-frame only. The sample comprises approximately 63,000 clones, about 80% of which are singletons, and about 47% rests with the top ten. Germline loops: CDR1 MGHDK, CDR2 SYGVNS. With 6 bases removed from V and 2 bases from J, the gap between germline ends came to 11 bases. This CDR3 has 13 residues. Sequenced: peripheral blood. This TCR derives from an elderly woman with acute or convalescent COVID-19. The rearrangement uses TRBV25-1 and TRBJ2-7, with D possibly TRBD1 on 6 matching bases. The CDR3 region has the DNA TGTGCCAGCAGGCAGACAGGAGCCTACGAGCAGTACTTC. The encoded protein is CASRQTGAYEQYF.